This is a list of T cell receptor beta chains from one sample in a study of blood T cell repertoires in COVID-19. Assay: immunoSEQ multiplex PCR; the TCRdb copy retains only in-frame clones and omits some. The table lists about 220,000 clones, 80% to 90% of them singletons. The material sequenced was peripheral blood. Source of these receptors: a man between 50 and 59 years old with active or convalescent COVID-19. CDR3s include the opening cysteine and the closing phenylalanine or tryptophan. D genes are given only for firm matches. Expanded clones are given a class, and other clones once, few, many or no size at all.

j_gene,len,v_gene,abundance,d_gene,CDR3nt,CDR3aa
TRBJ2-1,13,TRBV29-1,.,.,TGCAGCGCGATCAGACTCGTTTTCGATGAGCAGTTCTTC,CSAIRLVFDEQFF
TRBJ2-7,16,TRBV24-1,.,TRBD1,TGTGCCACCAGTGATCCCGGGACAGGGTTACCCTACGAGCAGTACTTC,CATSDPGTGLPYEQYF
TRBJ2-7,17,TRBV2,.,.,TGTGCCAGCAGCGCAATCAGAGACAGAGATTCCCCCAGCGAGCAGTACTTC,CASSAIRDRDSPSEQYF
TRBJ1-4,15,TRBV27,.,TRBD1,TGTGCCAGCAGTCCCCGGGACAGGGGAGACGAAAAACTGTTTTTT,CASSPRDRGDEKLFF
TRBJ1-2,13,TRBV10-3,once,TRBD1,TGTGCCATCAGGGCGGGACAGGGAAATGGCTACACCTTC,CAIRAGQGNGYTF
TRBJ2-4,11,TRBV5-6,.,.,TGTGCCAGCAGCCTGCGTAACATTCAGTACTTC,CASSLRNIQYF
TRBJ1-1,14,TRBV6-5,.,.,TGTGCCAGCAGTTACAAGGGGAGGGTCACTGAAGCTTTCTTT,CASSYKGRVTEAFF
TRBJ2-5,15,TRBV28,.,TRBD1,TGTGCCAGCAGTTTAGGGGACAGAGGTAGTGGGACCCAGTACTTC,CASSLGDRGSGTQYF
TRBJ1-2,16,TRBV2,.,TRBD1,TGTGCCAGCACACCCCCTGGGACAGGGAGGACCTATGGCTACACCTTC,CASTPPGTGRTYGYTF
TRBJ1-2,14,TRBV28,.,TRBD1,TGTGCCAGCAGGACGACAGGGTTGGGCTATGGCTACACCTTC,CASRTTGLGYGYTF
TRBJ1-4,12,TRBV16,.,.,TGTGCCAGCAGCCAAGTGAGCGAAAAACTGTTTTTT,CASSQVSEKLFF